This entry is about one T cell receptor beta chain. The antigen remains unidentified. Genomic DNA was the PCR template. The TCR beta CDR3 region was amplified using 30 forward and 13 reverse primers. TCRdb recomputed calls from the multiplex PCR reads with MiXCR, one row per CDR3 protein. The repertoire has 250,000 or so distinct CDR3 sequences, roughly 48% of them found once; the top ten carry approximately 13%. The data were taken from a study of type 1 and type 2 diabetes patients. Study-level information: Samples came from type 1 diabetic, type 2 diabetic or nondiabetic people, recruited in China. T cells were magnetically sorted from PBMCs as CD4+ or CD8+ subsets.

Whole-study results and caveats: Some HECs seen only in T1D might also appear in more T2D or control samples.

Trimming took 6 bases from V and 8 from J; bases not matched to a gene: 17. CDR3 size: 18 residues. The receptor was isolated from a man between 18 and 29 years old with type 2 diabetes. The chain combines TRBV12-3 or TRBV12-4 with TRBJ2-1; 12 bases agree with TRBD2. Material: peripheral blood mononuclear cells (PBMCs). CDR3 amino acids: CASSRDLPASGRAHEQFF. The DNA for the CDR3 is TGTGCCAGCAGCCGCGACCTACCTGCTAGCGGGAGGGCCCATGAGCAGTTCTTC.